This T cell receptor (beta chain) derives from a study of shared clonotypes between healthy human individuals (dated by TCRdb to about 2020). Looking at the study overall: The cohort comprised two women and a few men aged 18 to 49 years. Leukapheresis yielded between about 0.94 and 10 billion PBMCs per donor. Different laboratories and diverse techniques were used to prepare libraries and sequence TCR repertoires, to increase sequencing depth and limit assay-specific biases. For each donor, CD4 naive and CD4 memory were each run on three plates, CD8 naive on two plates, and CD8 memory on one plate. To estimate repertoire size and how much clonotypes are shared between individuals, the study performed deep sequencing of blood TCR repertoires from a handful of healthy adults. The paper as a whole reports these results and caveats: Estimated clonotype richness was generally larger for naive than for memory subsets. Sampling was limited to blood, and TCR repertoires in tissue likely differ from TCR repertoires in blood. Pairwise subsampling led to the expectation that sequencing depth would affect the degree of clonotype sharing among donors. The small number of donors limited the genetic and exposure-history diversity represented. Rarefaction of sorted-subset datasets indicated incomplete sequencing despite the large sequencing depth. Across several donors, 4.5% to 6.5% of naive CD4, more than 3% of naive CD8, 2.3% of memory CD4, and approximately 0.4% of memory CD8 clonotypes were shared. Clonotypes shared by all four sorted-subset donors showed higher generation probabilities than non-shared clonotypes.

TCR CDR3 regions were amplified from genomic DNA by multiplex PCR using the deep immunoSEQ assay. For each cell subset, the extracted genomic DNA was distributed evenly across all wells of several immunoSEQ 96-well plates, and each plate served as one replicate. For sorted subsets, roughly 200 ng of genomic DNA, equivalent to 25,000 to 35,000 T cell genomes, went into each replicate PCR. The purified libraries were quantified using a Qubit 3.0 fluorometer, sized with a Bioanalyzer 2100, and then quantified again using the KAPA Library Quantification kit. A separate single-read 150-cycle Illumina NextSeq 550 flow cell was used to sequence each immunoSEQ 96-well plate. Per the source publication's procedure: Because the immunoSEQ output held only junctional sequences and lacked quality scores, the filtering could not match the filtering applied to full-length reads. To assign V/J genes and CDR3, sequences were annotated against IMGT germline references using PyIR, a Python wrapper for IgBLAST v1.9. Reads were removed for weak V/J assignments (E-value above 1e-6), missing CDR3, stop codons, out-of-frame junctions, or ambiguous translated residues. V3J clonotypes were defined as sequences sharing an identical inferred V gene, J gene, and CDR3 amino acid sequence. Percentage overlap between repertoires was calculated by dividing the number of shared unique clonotypes by the size of the smaller repertoire. Three approaches were used to assess repertoire richness: RTK rarefaction, the Chao1 estimator, and Recon v2.1 estimates of unobserved clonotypes. OLGA was used to compute generation probabilities for all TCRbeta clonotypes that the gDNA method yielded from four donors. The table was pulled from immuneACCESS by TCRdb, which kept in-frame rearrangements only. Such tables lose some clones; where checked, under half of the loss comes from unresolved V genes, and the rest has no known cause. V and J calls and clone size follow that table, whereas D and trimming were derived from the DNA. The sample table lists roughly 2.5 million clones, roughly nine tenths of them with a count of one. The ten largest clones capture 0.13% to 0.15% of the sample.

In regard to this clone: Its antigen specificity is not known. No much larger clonotype is one base removed from it; base qualities were not supplied.

CDR3 length: 13 amino acids, cysteine to phenylalanine. Just CDR3 DNA is preserved here, 39 bases in frame from base 1. CDR1 MNHEY and CDR2 SVGAGI are derived from the germline V gene. Trimming leaves V shorter by 6 bases and J shorter by 5 bases, with the junction holding 6 bases beyond the gene matches. Donors were healthy HIV-negative adults with no recently reported acute infections or vaccinations. Every donor was a Caucasian adult living in Nashville, Tennessee, USA. Magnetic negative selection was used to enrich CD4+ T cells, after which naive cells were positively selected on CD45RA and the negative fraction became the memory subset. Blood was collected by leukapheresis, and PBMCs were isolated by Ficoll-Histopaque density gradient centrifugation and then cryopreserved in liquid nitrogen vapor phase. Analytical flow cytometry was used to check the purity and quantity of every magnetically sorted T cell population. Genomic DNA was isolated from every sorted fraction and measured by UV absorbance on a Nanodrop 2000c.

The receptor comes from a man in his late teens or twenties in good health. Sequenced material: naive CD4+ T cells sorted from blood. What the cell subset or site label conveys for this sample: CD45RA+ positively selected. The chain is encoded by TRBV6-5 joined to TRBJ1-1; 7 bases in the junction line up with TRBD1. The DNA reads as follows: TGTGCCAGCAGGGCGGGACAGTTTACTGAAGCTTTCTTT. Its protein reads: CASRAGQFTEAFF.